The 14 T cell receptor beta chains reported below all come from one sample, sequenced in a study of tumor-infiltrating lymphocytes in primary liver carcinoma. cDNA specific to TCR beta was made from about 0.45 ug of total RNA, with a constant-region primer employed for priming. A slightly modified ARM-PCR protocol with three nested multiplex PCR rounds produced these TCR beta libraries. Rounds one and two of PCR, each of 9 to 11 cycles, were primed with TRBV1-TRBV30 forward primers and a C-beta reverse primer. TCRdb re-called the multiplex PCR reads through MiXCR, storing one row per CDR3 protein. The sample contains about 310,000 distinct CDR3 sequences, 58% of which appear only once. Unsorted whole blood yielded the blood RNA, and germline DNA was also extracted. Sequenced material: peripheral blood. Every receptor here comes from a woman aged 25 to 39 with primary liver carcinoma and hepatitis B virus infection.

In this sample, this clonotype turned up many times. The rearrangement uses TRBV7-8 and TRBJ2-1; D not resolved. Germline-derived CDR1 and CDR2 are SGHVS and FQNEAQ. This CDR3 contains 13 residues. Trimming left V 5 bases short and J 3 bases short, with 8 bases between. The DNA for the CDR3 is TGTGCCAGCAGCGCCCAAATCTACAATGAGCAGTTCTTC. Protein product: CASSAQIYNEQFF.

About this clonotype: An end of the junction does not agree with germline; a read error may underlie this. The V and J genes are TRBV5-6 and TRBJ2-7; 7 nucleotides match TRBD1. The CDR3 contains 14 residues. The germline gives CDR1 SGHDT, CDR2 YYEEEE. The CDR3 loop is CASKTGTDSYGQYF. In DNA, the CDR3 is TGTGCCAGTAAAACCGGGACAGACTCCTACGGGCAGTACTTC.

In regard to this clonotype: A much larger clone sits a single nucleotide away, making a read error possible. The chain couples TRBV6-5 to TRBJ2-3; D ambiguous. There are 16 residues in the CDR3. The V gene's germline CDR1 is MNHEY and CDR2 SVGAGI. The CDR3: CASSYVPPEYTDAQYF. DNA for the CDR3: TGTGCCAGCAGTTACGTTCCCCCTGAGTACACAGATGCGCAGTATTTT.

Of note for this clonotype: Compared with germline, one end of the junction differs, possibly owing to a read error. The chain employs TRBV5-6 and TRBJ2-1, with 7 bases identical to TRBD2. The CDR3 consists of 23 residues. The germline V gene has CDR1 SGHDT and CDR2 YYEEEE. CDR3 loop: CASSLVVVWGNARRSSGYSEQFF. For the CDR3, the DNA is TGTGCCAGCAGCTTGGTTGTCGTATGGGGAAACGCACGGAGGTCTAGCGGCTACAGTGAGCAGTTCTTC.

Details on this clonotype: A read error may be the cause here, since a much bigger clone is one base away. CDR3 sequence: CSFERDWYNEQFF. CDR3 DNA: TGCAGCTTTGAGCGGGACTGGTACAATGAGCAGTTCTTC. The V call is TRBV29-1, the J call TRBJ2-1; 7 positions agree with TRBD2. This CDR3 region has 13 residues. Per germline, CDR1 SQVTM and CDR2 ANQGSEA.

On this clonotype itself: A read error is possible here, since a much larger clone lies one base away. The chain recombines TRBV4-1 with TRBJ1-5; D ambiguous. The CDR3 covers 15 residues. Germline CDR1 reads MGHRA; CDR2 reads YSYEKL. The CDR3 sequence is CASSQDGQTNQSQHF. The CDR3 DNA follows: TGCGCCAGCAGCCAAGATGGGCAGACTAATCAGTCCCAGCATTTT.

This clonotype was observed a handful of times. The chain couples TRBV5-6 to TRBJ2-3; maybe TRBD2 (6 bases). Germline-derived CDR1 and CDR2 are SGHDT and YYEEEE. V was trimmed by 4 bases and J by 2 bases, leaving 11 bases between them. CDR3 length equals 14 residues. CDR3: CASSPAGITDTQYF. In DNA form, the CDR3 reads TGTGCCAGCAGCCCTGCGGGAATCACAGATACGCAGTATTTT.

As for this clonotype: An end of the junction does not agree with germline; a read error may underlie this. CDR3 region: CASCFFWGSYTGELFF. The CDR3, as DNA: TGTGCCAGCTGCTTTTTTTGGGGTTCATACACCGGGGAGCTGTTTTTC. The V call is TRBV11-1, the J call TRBJ2-2; D may be TRBD2 (5 bases). The CDR3 consists of 16 residues. Germline assignment: CDR1 SGHAT and CDR2 FQDESV (reference sequence).

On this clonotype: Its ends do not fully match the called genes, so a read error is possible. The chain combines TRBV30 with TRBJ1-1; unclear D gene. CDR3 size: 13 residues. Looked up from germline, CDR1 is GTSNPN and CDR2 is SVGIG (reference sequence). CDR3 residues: CAWRNWRNTEAYF. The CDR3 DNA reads TGTGCCTGGAGGAACTGGCGGAACACTGAAGCTTACTTT.

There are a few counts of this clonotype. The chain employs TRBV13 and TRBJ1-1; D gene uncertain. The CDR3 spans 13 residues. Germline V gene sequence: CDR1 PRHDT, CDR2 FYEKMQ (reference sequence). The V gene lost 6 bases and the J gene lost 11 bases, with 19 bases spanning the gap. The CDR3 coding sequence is TGTGCCAGCAGTCAAATAGAGCCCCCAAGGGCTTTCTTT. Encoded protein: CASSQIEPPRAFF.

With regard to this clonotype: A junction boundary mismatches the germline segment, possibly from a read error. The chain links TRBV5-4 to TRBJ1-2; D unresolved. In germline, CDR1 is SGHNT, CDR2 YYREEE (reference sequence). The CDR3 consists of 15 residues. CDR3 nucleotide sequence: TGTGCCAACAGCGCTTGGGAGAACTGGGTCTATGGCTACACCTTC. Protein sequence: CANSAWENWVYGYTF. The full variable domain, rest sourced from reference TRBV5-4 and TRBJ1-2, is ETGVTQSPTHLIKTRGQQVTLRCSSQSGHNTVSWYQQALGQGPQFIFQYYREEENGRGNFPPRFSGLQFPNYSSELNVNALELDDSALYLCANSAWENWVYGYTFGSGTRLTVV.

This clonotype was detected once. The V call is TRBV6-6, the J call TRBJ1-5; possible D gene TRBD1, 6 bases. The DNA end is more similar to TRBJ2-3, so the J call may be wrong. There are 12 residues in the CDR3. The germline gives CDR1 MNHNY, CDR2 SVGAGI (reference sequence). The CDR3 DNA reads TGTGCCAGCACTCGACAGGATCAGCCCCAGTATTTT. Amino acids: CASTRQDQPQYF.

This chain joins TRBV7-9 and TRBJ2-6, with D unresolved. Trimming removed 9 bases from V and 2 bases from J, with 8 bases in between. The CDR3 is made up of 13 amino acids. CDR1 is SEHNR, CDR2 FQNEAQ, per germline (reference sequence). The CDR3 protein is CASSPPGANVLTF. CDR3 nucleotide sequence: TGTGCCAGTAGCCCACCTGGGGCCAACGTCCTGACTTTC. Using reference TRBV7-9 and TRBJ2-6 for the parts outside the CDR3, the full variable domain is DTGVSQNPRHKITKRGQNVTFRCDPISEHNRLYWYRQTLGQGPEFLTYFQNEAQLEKSRLLSDRFSAERPKGSFSTLEIQRTEQGDSAMYLCASSPPGANVLTFGAGSRLTVL.

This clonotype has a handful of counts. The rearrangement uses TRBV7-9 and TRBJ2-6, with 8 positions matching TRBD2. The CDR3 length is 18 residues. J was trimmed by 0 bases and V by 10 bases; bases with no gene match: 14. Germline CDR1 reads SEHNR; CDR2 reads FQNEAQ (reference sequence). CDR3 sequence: CATNPGLAAFSGANVLTF. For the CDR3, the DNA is TGTGCCACCAATCCTGGACTAGCTGCATTCTCTGGGGCCAACGTCCTGACTTTC.